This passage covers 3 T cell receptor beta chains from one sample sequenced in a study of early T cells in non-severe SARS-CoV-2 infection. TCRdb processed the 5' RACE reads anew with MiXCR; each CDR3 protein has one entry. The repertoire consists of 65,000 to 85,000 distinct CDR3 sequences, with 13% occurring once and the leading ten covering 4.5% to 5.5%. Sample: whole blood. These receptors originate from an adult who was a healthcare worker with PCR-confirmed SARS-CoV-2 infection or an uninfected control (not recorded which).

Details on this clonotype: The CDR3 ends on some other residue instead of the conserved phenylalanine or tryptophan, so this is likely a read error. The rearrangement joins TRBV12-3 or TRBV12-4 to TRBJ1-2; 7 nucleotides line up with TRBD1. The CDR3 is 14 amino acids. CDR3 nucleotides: TGTGCCAGCAATTTAGGGGGCGAGAACTATGGCTACACCATC. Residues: CASNLGGENYGYTI.

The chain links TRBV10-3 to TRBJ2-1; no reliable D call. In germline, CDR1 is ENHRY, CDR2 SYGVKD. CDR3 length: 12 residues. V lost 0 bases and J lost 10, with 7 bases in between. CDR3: CAISESTREQFF. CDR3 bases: TGTGCCATCAGTGAGTCCACCCGGGAGCAGTTCTTC.

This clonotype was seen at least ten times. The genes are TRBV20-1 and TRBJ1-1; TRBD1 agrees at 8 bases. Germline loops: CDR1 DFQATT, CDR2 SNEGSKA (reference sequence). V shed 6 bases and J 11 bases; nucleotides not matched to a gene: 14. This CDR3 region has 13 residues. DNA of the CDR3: TGCAGTGCCCCGTACGGCCAGGGGGCAGGGGCTTTCTTT. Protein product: CSAPYGQGAGAFF.